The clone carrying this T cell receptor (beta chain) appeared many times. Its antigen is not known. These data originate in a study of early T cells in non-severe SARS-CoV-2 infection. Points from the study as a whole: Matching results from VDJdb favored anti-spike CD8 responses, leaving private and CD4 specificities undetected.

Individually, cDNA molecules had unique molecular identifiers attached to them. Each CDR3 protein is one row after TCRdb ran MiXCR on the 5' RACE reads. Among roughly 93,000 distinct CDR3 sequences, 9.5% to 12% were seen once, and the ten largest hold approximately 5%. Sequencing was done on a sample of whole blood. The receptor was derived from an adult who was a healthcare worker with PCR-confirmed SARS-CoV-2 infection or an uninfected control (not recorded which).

The CDR3 spells CRAGTGGSDTQYF. The CDR3 DNA sequence: TGCAGAGCCGGGACAGGGGGATCAGATACGCAGTATTTT. The chain combines TRBV20-1 with TRBJ2-3, with 11 positions matching TRBD1. Germline CDR1 is DFQATT and CDR2 is SNEGSKA (reference sequence). There are 13 residues in the CDR3.